This T cell receptor beta chain was sequenced during a study of cytomegalovirus exposure and HLA in healthy donors. Across the study: The same platform was used for the roughly 120 validation repertoires as for the 600 to 700 first-cohort repertoires, as reported in a later analysis. Study-wide results and caveats: 150 to 200 TCR beta chains were listed as cytomegalovirus-associated.

The table came from immunoSEQ multiplex PCR; TCRdb's copy has only in-frame clones and leaves some out. Among more than 100,000 clones listed, around nine tenths were seen once. J was trimmed by 10 bases and V by 1 base; bases with no gene match: 14. The CDR3 runs to 17 residues. Germline V lookup: CDR1 MNHEY, CDR2 SMNVEV (reference sequence). With regard to this clone: The antigen is unknown.

The sequence came from a man aged 25 to 45 in good health and CMV-seronegative. The chain recombines TRBV27 with TRBJ2-1; 9 bases fit TRBD2. Sequenced material: PBMCs. The CDR3 DNA sequence: TGTGCCAGCAGTTTATTATTCCCGGCGGGAGGGCCCTTAGAGCAGTTCTTC. Protein product: CASSLLFPAGGPLEQFF.